One sample yielded the 27 T cell receptor beta chains listed below, sequenced in a study of response to subunit inactivated influenza vaccine. TCRdb redid the calling of the RT-PCR reads with MiXCR, one entry per CDR3 protein. Of 500,000 to 600,000 distinct CDR3 sequences detected, less than 10% appear once; the ten largest clones hold 10% to 15%. The starting material was PBMCs from blood, obtained less than 30 months after vaccination. The source is a man aged 45 to 75 who received an inactivated influenza vaccine.

The chain links TRBV3-1 to TRBJ2-5, with TRBD2 matching over 13 bases. The CDR3 consists of 16 residues. Germline lookup yields CDR1 LGHDT and CDR2 YNNKEL (reference sequence). The junction had 2 bases not matched to a gene; V was cut back by 4 bases and J by 0 bases. CDR3 nucleotides: TGTGCCAGCAGCCCCGGACTAGCGGGGGACCAAGAGACCCAGTACTTC. Translated, it gives CASSPGLAGDQETQYF.

This clonotype was observed a few times. This chain joins TRBV7-9 and TRBJ2-2; no clear D gene. V lost 0 bases to trimming and J lost 2 bases, with 7 bases between them. Per germline, CDR1 SEHNR and CDR2 FQNEAQ (reference sequence). The CDR3 loop spans 15 amino acids. The CDR3 protein is CASSLAEINTGELFF. CDR3 coding DNA: TGTGCCAGCAGCTTAGCGGAGATAAACACCGGGGAGCTGTTTTTT.

This clonotype was seen repeatedly, ten times or more. The CDR3 coding sequence is TGTGCCATCGGGACGGGACTAGCGGGAGTAGACGAGCAGTACTTC. Translating it yields CAIGTGLAGVDEQYF. J is TRBJ2-7 and V is TRBV10-3, with TRBD2 identical over 14 bases. CDR1 and CDR2 (germline): ENHRY, SYGVKD. The junction had 8 bases not matched to a gene; V was cut back by 8 bases and J by 5 bases. The CDR3 is made up of 15 amino acids.

The chain links TRBV28 to TRBJ2-5; D possibly corresponds to TRBD2 (6 bases). Germline-derived CDR1 and CDR2 are MDHEN and SYDVKM. The V end was cut by 4 bases, the J end by 5 bases, with 14 bases between. This CDR3 has 14 residues. CDR3 DNA: TGTGCCAGCAGTTCCGGACTACTGTCTGAGACCCAGTACTTC. It specifies CASSSGLLSETQYF.

This clonotype was seen many times. The V gene is TRBV6-5, the J gene TRBJ2-1; no clear D gene. There are 14 residues in the CDR3. Germline CDR1 and CDR2: MNHEY and SVGAGI. The ends were cut back, 4 bases at V and 1 base at J, with 8 bases in the middle. The CDR3 DNA sequence: TGTGCCAGCAGTTTCGTCAGTTCCTACAATGAGCAGTTCTTC. It encodes CASSFVSSYNEQFF.

The rearrangement links TRBV15 to TRBJ2-1; no firm D call. Deletions cut 0 bases from V and 6 bases from J, with 9 bases between. Looked up from germline, CDR1 is LNHNV and CDR2 is YYDKDF (reference sequence). The CDR3 extends over 14 amino acids. The CDR3 here is CATSREQARNEQFF. Here the CDR3 DNA reads TGTGCCACCAGCAGAGAACAAGCCCGCAATGAGCAGTTCTTC.

This clonotype was detected a few times. V gene TRBV25-1 combines with J gene TRBJ2-1, with TRBD1 identical over 8 bases. Germline lookup yields CDR1 MGHDK and CDR2 SYGVNS. CDR3 length: 15 amino acids. The V segment lost 3 bases and the J segment 1 base; nucleotides outside the gene matches: 2. The CDR3 region is CASSDGQGSYNEQFF. DNA for the CDR3: TGTGCCAGCAGTGACGGACAGGGTTCCTACAATGAGCAGTTCTTC.

The genes are TRBV27 and TRBJ2-7; a possible D gene is TRBD1 (8 bases). Between the trimmed V and J ends, which lost 4 bases and 4 bases, there was a span of 20 bases. CDR1 and CDR2 from the germline V gene are MNHEY and SMNVEV (reference sequence). The CDR3 extends over 16 amino acids. CDR3 in amino acids: CASSWGGTGRIYEQYF. For the CDR3, the DNA is TGTGCCAGCAGTTGGGGGGGGACAGGAAGGATTTACGAGCAGTACTTC.

This clonotype was observed a few times. This chain connects TRBV12-3 or TRBV12-4 to TRBJ2-7, with D tentatively TRBD1 (5 bases). The CDR3 runs to 13 residues. V was shortened by 3 bases and J by 4 bases, with 10 bases between the two germline ends. In DNA form, the CDR3 reads TGTGCCAGCAGTTTGCACAGGATATACGAGCAGTACTTC. Translated: CASSLHRIYEQYF.

This clonotype has a count of ten or more. The chain carries TRBV5-6 and TRBJ2-7; maybe TRBD1 (6 bases). This CDR3 comprises 13 residues. V gave up 4 bases and J gave up 4 bases, with 12 bases separating them. From germline, CDR1 is SGHDT and CDR2 YYEEEE. In DNA, the CDR3 is TGTGCCAGCAGCCAAGGACAGATTTACGAGCAGTACTTC. Translating gives CASSQGQIYEQYF.

This clonotype has just a few counts. The chain links TRBV29-1 to TRBJ2-7, with D hard to call. V was cut by 5 bases and J by 2 bases, with 7 bases left in between. Germline V gene data show CDR1 as SQVTM and CDR2 as ANQGSEA. The CDR3 extends over 11 amino acids. The CDR3, as DNA: TGCAGCGTTACGTTGGCCTACGAGCAGTACTTC. Translation gives CSVTLAYEQYF.

The CDR3 loop is CASSSVTGTAGEQFF. CDR3 coding DNA: TGCGCCAGCAGCTCTGTGACAGGGACGGCAGGGGAGCAGTTCTTC. The chain joins TRBV5-1 to TRBJ2-1; 7 positions match TRBD1. After removal of 3 bases from V and 10 bases from J, the junction contained 13 bases not matched to a gene. The CDR3 has 15 amino acids. CDR1 is SGHRS, CDR2 YFSETQ, per germline.

The gene calls are TRBV9 and TRBJ2-3; TRBD2 agrees at 7 bases. V lost 6 bases to trimming and J lost 2 bases; unmatched junction nucleotides: 9. Germline V CDR1 and CDR2: SGDLS, YYNGEE. CDR3 length: 15 residues. Here the CDR3 reads CASTLAVSPTDTQYF. The CDR3, as DNA: TGTGCCAGCACCCTAGCGGTTTCTCCCACAGATACGCAGTATTTT.

The gene calls are TRBV5-1 and TRBJ2-3, with 7 nucleotides matching TRBD2. Unmatched junction bases numbered 9, after V lost 4 bases and J lost 1 base. Germline loops: CDR1 SGHRS, CDR2 YFSETQ. The CDR3 is 16 residues long. For the CDR3, the DNA is TGCGCCAGCAGCCCATTCGGCGGGGGAGGCACAGATACGCAGTATTTT. Translated, it gives CASSPFGGGGTDTQYF.

The chain has TRBV5-1 and TRBJ2-5; TRBD1 or TRBD2 may be the D gene (5 bases each). CDR1 and CDR2 (germline): SGHRS, YFSETQ. The CDR3 extends over 14 amino acids. Trimming left V 4 bases short and J 7 bases short, with 17 bases between. CDR3 coding DNA: TGCGCCAGCAGCCACGAGGGAAACACAGGGACCCAGTACTTC. Encoded protein: CASSHEGNTGTQYF.

This clonotype has just a few counts. The gene calls are TRBV5-5 and TRBJ2-6; possibly TRBD1 for D (6 bases). The CDR3 is made up of 15 amino acids. V was trimmed by 6 bases and J by 0 bases, leaving 10 bases between them. Germline loops: CDR1 SGHKS, CDR2 YYEKEE (reference sequence). The DNA for the CDR3 is TGTGCCAGCAACTACAGGGCCTCTGGGGCCAACGTCCTGACTTTC. It codes for CASNYRASGANVLTF.

This clonotype was recorded at least ten times. This chain connects TRBV5-1 to TRBJ1-1; D might be TRBD1 (5 bases). The V end lost 3 bases, the J end lost 1 base, and 7 bases lay between the germline ends. Germline V CDR1 and CDR2: SGHRS, YFSETQ. The CDR3 sequence is 13 residues long. CDR3 DNA: TGCGCCAGCAGCTGGGACGGGAACACTGAAGCTTTCTTT. Translated: CASSWDGNTEAFF.

The table lists this clonotype with many counts. The V and J genes are TRBV7-9 and TRBJ2-7, with 10 bases fitting TRBD1. Germline lookup yields CDR1 SEHNR and CDR2 FQNEAQ (reference sequence). The CDR3 covers 15 residues. V was pared by 1 base and J by 3 bases, with 3 bases of the junction left unmatched. CDR3 amino acids: CASSLDGTGDYEQYF. CDR3 nucleotides: TGTGCCAGCAGCTTAGATGGGACAGGGGACTACGAGCAGTACTTC.

In regard to this clonotype: One end of the junction is discordant with germline, which a read error may explain. V and J are TRBV20-1 and TRBJ2-5; TRBD2 might be the D (6 bases). Germline V lookup: CDR1 DFQATT, CDR2 SNEGSKA (reference sequence). The length of the CDR3 is 11 residues. The CDR3 spells CSAPEVVAEIF. CDR3 coding DNA: TGCAGTGCTCCAGAGGTGGTAGCGGAAATATTC.

The chain uses TRBV3-1 and TRBJ1-4; D might be TRBD1 (5 bases). V was clipped by 3 bases and J by 8 bases, with 16 bases between them. The CDR3 loop spans 15 amino acids. In germline, CDR1 is LGHDT, CDR2 YNNKEL (reference sequence). The CDR3: CASSQQGIGQEKLFF. The CDR3 DNA is TGTGCCAGCAGCCAGCAGGGCATTGGCCAAGAAAAACTGTTTTTT.

Of note for this clonotype: An end of the junction does not agree with germline; a read error may underlie this. The chain carries TRBV7-2 and TRBJ2-7, with TRBD2 matching 7 bases. Germline CDR1 is SGHTA and CDR2 is FQGNSA. CDR3 length: 13 amino acids. CDR3 coding DNA: TGTGCCAGCAGCTTACCAACCAAGAGCGGGATCCACTTC. Protein product: CASSLPTKSGIHF.

The chain recombines TRBV19 with TRBJ2-3; the D gene is possibly TRBD1 (6 bases). The germline V and J ends were trimmed by 8 bases and 2 bases, with 14 bases remaining between them. The CDR3 extends over 14 amino acids. Germline CDR1 and CDR2: LNHDA and SQIVND (reference sequence). The CDR3 spells CASRRTELTDTQYF. The CDR3 nucleotides read TGTGCCAGTCGACGGACAGAACTCACAGATACGCAGTATTTT.

This clonotype came up a few times. This chain joins TRBV10-3 and TRBJ2-2, with D possibly TRBD2 on 6 matching bases. Trimming took 9 bases from V and 7 from J, leaving 15 bases between them. CDR1 is ENHRY and CDR2 is SYGVKD in the germline V gene. CDR3 length: 13 amino acids. Written as DNA, the CDR3 is TGTGCCATGTCCGACGGGGGTGGCGGGGAGCTGTTTTTT. This codes for CAMSDGGGGELFF.

The chain recombines TRBV12-5 with TRBJ2-1; possibly TRBD1 for D (5 bases). The CDR3 sequence is 16 residues long. CDR1 and CDR2 from the germline V gene are LGHNT and FRNRAP. Trimming cost V 2 bases and J 2 bases, with 13 bases left between them. The CDR3 DNA sequence: TGTGCTAGTGGTTTGTCGGCAGGGCACCCCTACAATGAGCAGTTCTTC. As protein: CASGLSAGHPYNEQFF.

This clonotype was detected only a few times. The chain recombines TRBV15 with TRBJ2-2, with unresolved D. Germline V gene data show CDR1 as LNHNV and CDR2 as YYDKDF (reference sequence). V lost 3 bases to trimming and J lost 0 bases, with 5 bases between them. The CDR3 has 14 amino acids. The CDR3 coding sequence is TGTGCCACCAGCAGGGATACGAACACCGGGGAGCTGTTTTTT. This translates into CATSRDTNTGELFF.

This clonotype was counted ten times or more. The chain uses TRBV11-2 and TRBJ1-3, with D unclear. The CDR3 runs to 16 residues. Per the germline V gene, CDR1 is SGHAT and CDR2 is FQNNGV. Trimming removed 0 bases at V and 7 bases at J, with 16 bases between. CDR3 loop: CASSLDLGLAWNTIYF. The CDR3 DNA reads TGTGCCAGCAGCTTAGATTTAGGTCTCGCGTGGAACACCATATATTTT.

As concerns this clonotype: One base away lies a much larger clone, so this may be a sequencing read error. The V and J genes are TRBV29-1 and TRBJ2-7, with D tentatively TRBD1 (6 bases). This CDR3 has 14 residues. Germline V gene data show CDR1 as SQVTM and CDR2 as ANQGSEA. V shed 4 bases and J shed 3 bases, with 16 bases lying between them. Written as DNA, the CDR3 is TGCAGCGTTGTAGTAGAAGGGACAAACTACGAGCAGTACTTC. Amino acids: CSVVVEGTNYEQYF.